The sample holds one count of the clone carrying this T cell receptor beta chain. The target antigen is unknown. Losses at the gene ends were 2 bases for V and 0 bases for J; bases not matched to a gene: 6. The CDR3 length is 16 residues. Germline V gene sequence: CDR1 MNHEY, CDR2 SMNVEV (reference sequence). Vbeta (60) and Jbeta (13) primers were used in the PCR. TCRdb's copy holds only in-frame clones and misses some; the assay was immunoSEQ multiplex PCR. This sample carries roughly 120,000 clones, roughly 82% of them seen once, and the ten largest clones take 2.9%. These data are taken from a study of cytomegalovirus exposure and HLA in healthy donors. Study-wide findings and caveats: Owing to their indistinguishability, certain V segments, notably TRBV6-2 and TRBV6-3, were excluded.

This sequence was found in a middle-aged woman in good health and CMV-seropositive. The specimen sequenced was PBMCs. This sequence joins TRBV27 and TRBJ2-7; 8 bases are a match to TRBD2. The CDR3 DNA reads as TGTGCCAGCAGTTTAGTAGCGGGGTCCGCCTCCTACGAGCAGTACTTC. Amino acids: CASSLVAGSASYEQYF.